This T cell receptor beta chain was sequenced during a study of response to subunit inactivated influenza vaccine. The V and J ends lost 3 bases and 2 bases respectively, with 7 bases between them. This CDR3 region has 12 residues. Germline-derived CDR1 and CDR2 are DFQATT and SNEGSKA (reference sequence). This clonotype has only a few counts. TCRdb re-analysed the RT-PCR reads in MiXCR, keeping a single row per CDR3 protein. The repertoire holds around 530,000 distinct CDR3 sequences, with approximately 15% as singletons. The sequences come from CD4+ T cells sorted from PBMCs, collected about 23 months after vaccination. The source of this sequence is a man aged 45 to 70 who received an inactivated influenza vaccine. V gene TRBV20-1 combines with J gene TRBJ2-5; D gene ambiguous. The DNA of the CDR3 is TGCAGTGCTAGGTCTGGGCAAGAGACCCAGTACTTC. Translating gives CSARSGQETQYF.